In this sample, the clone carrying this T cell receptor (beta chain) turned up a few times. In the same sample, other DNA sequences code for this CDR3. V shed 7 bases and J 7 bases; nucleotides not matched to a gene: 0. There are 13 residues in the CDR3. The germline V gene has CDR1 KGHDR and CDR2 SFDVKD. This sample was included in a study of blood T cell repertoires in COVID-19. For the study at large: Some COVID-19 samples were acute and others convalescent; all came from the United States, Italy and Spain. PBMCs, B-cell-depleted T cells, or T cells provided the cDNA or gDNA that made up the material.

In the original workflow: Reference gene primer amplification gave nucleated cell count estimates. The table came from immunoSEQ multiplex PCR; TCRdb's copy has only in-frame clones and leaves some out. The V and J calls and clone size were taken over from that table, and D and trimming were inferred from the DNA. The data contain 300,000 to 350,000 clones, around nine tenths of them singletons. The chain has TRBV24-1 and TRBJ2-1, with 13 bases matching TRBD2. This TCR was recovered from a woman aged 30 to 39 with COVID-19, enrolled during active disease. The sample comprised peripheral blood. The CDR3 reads CATRLAGGNEQFF. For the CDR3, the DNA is TGTGCCACCAGACTAGCGGGGGGGAATGAGCAGTTCTTC.